This T cell receptor beta chain stems from a study of CD8 T cells in ankylosing spondylitis. TCRdb independently ran MiXCR on the 5' RACE reads; one entry per CDR3 protein. The sample yields under 200,000 distinct CDR3 sequences, roughly 12% seen once. This CDR3 has 13 residues. Germline loops: CDR1 DFQATT, CDR2 SNEGSKA (reference sequence). V shed 7 bases and J shed 2 bases, with 12 bases lying between them. This clonotype was seen at least ten times. Sequenced material: blood, either unsorted or a sorted T cell fraction (not recorded which). The clonotype comes from a male donor with ankylosing spondylitis or in good health (not recorded which). The J gene is TRBJ2-1, the V gene TRBV20-1; D ambiguous. For the CDR3, the DNA is TGCAGTGGTTCAGCTGACGCCTACAATGAGCAGTTCTTC. Amino acids: CSGSADAYNEQFF.